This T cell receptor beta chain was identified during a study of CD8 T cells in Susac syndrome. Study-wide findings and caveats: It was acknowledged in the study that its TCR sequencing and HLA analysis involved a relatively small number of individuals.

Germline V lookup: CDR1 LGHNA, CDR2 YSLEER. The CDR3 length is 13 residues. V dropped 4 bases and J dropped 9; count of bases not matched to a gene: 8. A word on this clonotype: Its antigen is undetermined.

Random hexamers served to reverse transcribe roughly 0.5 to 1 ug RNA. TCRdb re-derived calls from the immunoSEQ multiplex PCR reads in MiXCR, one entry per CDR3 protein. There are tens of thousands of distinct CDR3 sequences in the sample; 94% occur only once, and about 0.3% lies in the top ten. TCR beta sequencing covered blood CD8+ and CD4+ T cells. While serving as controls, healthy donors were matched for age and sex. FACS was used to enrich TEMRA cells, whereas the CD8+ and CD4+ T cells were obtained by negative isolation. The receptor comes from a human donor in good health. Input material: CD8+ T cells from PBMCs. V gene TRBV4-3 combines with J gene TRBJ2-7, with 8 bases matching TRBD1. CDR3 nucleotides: TGCGCCAGCAGCCTACTCCCAGGGGGCGCGCAGTACTTC. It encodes CASSLLPGGAQYF.